This TCR beta chain was retrieved from a study of response to subunit inactivated influenza vaccine. This clonotype was observed many times. As yet, its antigen is unknown. The CDR3 has 20 amino acids. V lost 1 base and J lost 3, with 25 bases in between. The germline V gene has CDR1 SGDLS and CDR2 YYNGEE. TCRdb ran MiXCR on the RT-PCR reads and lists one entry per CDR3 protein. Of fewer than 250,000 distinct CDR3 sequences listed, under 15% are singletons. The study's findings and limits: The authors suggested that few new T cells are recruited per seasonal influenza vaccination.

The chain combines TRBV9 with TRBJ2-2; TRBD2 is a possible D gene (5 bases). The source of this sequence is a man aged 45 to 65 who received an inactivated influenza vaccine. The sequencing here drew on CD8+ T cells sorted from PBMCs, taken around 5 days after vaccination. This CDR3 reads CASSVPYSVIGVDDTGELFF. CDR3 coding DNA: TGTGCCAGCAGCGTACCCTACTCGGTGATCGGGGTCGACGACACCGGGGAGCTGTTTTTT.